Listed here is a single T cell receptor (beta chain). Its antigen is not yet known. This sample is drawn from a study of monozygotic twins with inflammatory bowel disease (dated by TCRdb to between 2018 and 2020). Background for the entire study: The full study comprised around 28 monozygotic twin pairs: nine German pairs (four IBD-concordant, five IBD-discordant) and 19 IBD-discordant Danish pairs. Each individual had, on average, about 151 000 unique TCRalpha sequences and 181 000 unique TCRbeta sequences available for analysis. The search for disease-associated traits relied mainly on comparing, within discordant pairs, IBD patients with their genetically identical healthy co-twins.

From each donor, an approximately 2.4 ml peripheral blood sample was collected into PAXgene tubes and kept at -80 degrees C. Without T cell sorting, total RNA was isolated from whole blood using the PAXgene blood miRNA kit on an automated QIAcube. Peripheral blood from monozygotic twin pairs concordant or discordant for inflammatory bowel disease was subjected to deep TCRalpha and TCRbeta repertoire profiling with unique molecular barcoding. Smoking habits were recorded for all twin pairs, and each individual was classified as a current, former or never smoker. Library preparation used 5' RACE. Preparation of each TCR library used approximately 3,200 ng of total RNA. For each sample, cDNA synthesis with SMARTScribe reverse transcriptase was split into eight separate reactions. During cDNA synthesis, unique molecular identifiers containing a 6-nucleotide sample barcode were introduced by template switching. Amplification of TCRalpha and TCRbeta cDNA involved two nested PCRs of about 15 and 9 cycles, and each PCR was followed by bead purification. Before amplification, the cDNA was both treated with uracil DNA-glycosylase and purified with the QIAquick PCR purification kit. The second PCR added Illumina TruSeq-compatible adapters along with sample-specific barcodes. TapeStation and Qubit were used to check library quality and concentration, and 5 ng of each library went into the pool. The pooled libraries were sequenced with 2 x 100 bp reads and custom sequencing primers on an Illumina HiSeq2500 single-index Rapid Run. Per the original workflow: UMI-based consensus assembly with MiGEC version 1.2.6 was used to correct PCR and sequencing errors. MiXCR version 2.1.1 handled V(D)J alignment, clonotype assembly and CDR3 extraction. Normalisation of gene usage, clonotype sharing and MAIT/NKT TCR abundance was achieved by analysing the top 1000, 10 000 and 20 000 clonotypes per sample. After downsampling to 27 000 UMIs, diversity was calculated as the inverse Simpson index using the vegan R package. Paired Mann-Whitney U tests were applied to discordant twin pairs, and Benjamini-Hochberg correction was used for multiple testing. Each CDR3 protein sequence appears as one entry after TCRdb reprocessed the reads, and no DNA is included. TCRdb's processing, not the study's, gives the V and J calls here. For this sample, the table gives under 45,000 distinct CDR3 sequences. The ten largest clonotypes hold about 5% of the sample.

Findings and caveats that apply to the study as a whole: Measured by the inverse Simpson index, TCRbeta repertoire diversity was lower in IBD patients than in their healthy co-twins. Different T cell subtypes could not be distinguished in the analysis. Compared with healthy twins, IBD patients had fewer clonotypes in common with other individuals, a difference most pronounced in patients showing signs of disease activity. Concordant and discordant twins showed no difference in repertoire similarity, possibly because of limited statistical power. Background noise and inter-individual variability may have been introduced into the repertoires by the differing immunosuppressive treatments among patients. The results gave no support for a single strong signal or clonotype linked to IBD.

From the cysteine through the phenylalanine, the CDR3 covers 14 amino acids. No DNA is recorded. From a lookup of the germline V gene, CDR1 and CDR2 are SNHLY and FYNNEI. The rearranged segments are TRBV2 and TRBJ2-2. Sequencing input: blood. The receptor was isolated from a human donor with ulcerative colitis or Crohn's disease, or a healthy co-twin of an affected twin (not recorded which). The CDR3 region: CASSEELKTGELFF.